The 14 T cell receptor beta chains below all came from one sample that was sequenced in a study of a mutant IDH1 vaccine in newly diagnosed glioma. Noted time point: week 23, last vaccination. The vaccine gave 300 ug of a 20-mer mutant IDH1 peptide subcutaneously per dose. The antigens these receptors bind are not known. The data were produced by immunoSEQ multiplex PCR, yet TCRdb's version contains in-frame clones alone and is incomplete. The table lists approximately 60,000 clones, approximately 87% of them singletons. This specimen was PBMCs, taken from a glioma patient whose treatment included an IDH1 peptide vaccine. The receptors come from a man between 40 and 49 years old with glioma.

The chain couples TRBV6-4 to TRBJ1-5; 10 positions match TRBD1. V was clipped by 6 bases and J by 0 bases; unmatched bases: 5. The CDR3 length is 16 residues. Germline V gene sequence: CDR1 MRHNA, CDR2 SNTAGT. As DNA, the CDR3 is TGTGCCAGCAGGGGGGACAGGGGAAGTAGCAATCAGCCCCAGCATTTT. Its translation is CASRGDRGSSNQPQHF.

The V and J genes are TRBV9 and TRBJ1-1; D gene uncertain. The CDR3 is 14 amino acids. The germline V gene encodes CDR1 SGDLS and CDR2 YYNGEE. Trimming pared 3 bases from V and 1 base from J, leaving 10 bases between. The DNA of the CDR3 is TGTGCCAGCAGCGCCCAGGTTGGGAACACTGAAGCTTTCTTT. This translates into CASSAQVGNTEAFF. The full variable domain, with the rest looked up from reference TRBV9 and TRBJ1-1, is DSGVTQTPKHLITATGQRVTLRCSPRSGDLSVYWYQQSLDQGLQFLIQYYNGEERAKGNILERFSAQQFPDLHSELNLSSLELGDSALYFCASSAQVGNTEAFFGQGTRLTVV.

The rearrangement uses TRBV6-6 and TRBJ1-1; D gene unclear. V was trimmed by 7 bases and J by 5 bases, leaving 17 bases between them. This CDR3 comprises 14 residues. CDR1 is MNHNY, CDR2 SVGAGI, per germline (reference sequence). The CDR3 here is CASTREYGPTEAFF. The DNA for the CDR3 is TGTGCCAGCACCCGGGAGTATGGACCAACTGAAGCTTTCTTT.

The genes are TRBV14 and TRBJ2-1; 11 nucleotides agree with TRBD1. The CDR3 consists of 17 residues. The germline V gene has CDR1 SGHDN and CDR2 FVKESK. Germline trimming cut 6 bases from V and 4 bases from J; bases unmatched to any gene: 11. The CDR3 DNA reads as TGTGCCAGCAGTCAGGACAGGGGGCTAGGTGGTTACAATGAGCAGTTCTTC. Encoded protein: CASSQDRGLGGYNEQFF.

The V and J genes are TRBV9 and TRBJ2-2, with 7 bases identical to TRBD2. The CDR3 is 16 residues long. Germline assignment: CDR1 SGDLS and CDR2 YYNGEE. V gave up 2 bases and J gave up 4 bases; unmatched junction bases: 8. The CDR3 loop is CASSVSAGARTGELFF. DNA of the CDR3: TGTGCCAGCAGCGTGTCCGCGGGAGCGCGCACCGGGGAGCTGTTTTTT.

This clone was seen only once. The genes are TRBV5-1 and TRBJ2-7; D is tentatively TRBD1 or TRBD2 (7 bases each). Germline CDR1 reads SGHRS; CDR2 reads YFSETQ. Trimming took 4 bases from V and 3 from J, leaving 17 bases between them. CDR3 length: 15 residues. The CDR3 DNA reads TGCGCCAGCAGCCCCAGGGGGGGAGGGGGCTACGAGCAGTACTTC. Translating it yields CASSPRGGGGYEQYF.

The chain joins TRBV19 to TRBJ2-7, with unresolved D. The CDR3 sequence is 13 residues long. Trimming cost V 1 base and J 2 bases, with 6 bases left between them. Germline V gene lookup returns CDR1 LNHDA and CDR2 SQIVND (reference sequence). The CDR3 loop is CASSIGLAYEQYF. CDR3 DNA: TGTGCCAGTAGTATAGGTCTAGCCTACGAGCAGTACTTC.

The J gene is TRBJ2-5, the V gene TRBV5-1; 8 bases agree with TRBD1. Germline-derived CDR1 and CDR2 are SGHRS and YFSETQ. The ends lost 4 bases at V and 5 bases at J; junction bases unmatched: 7. This CDR3 has 14 amino acids. CDR3 sequence (DNA): TGCGCCAGCAGCGTATCGACAGGGGTTGAGACCCAGTACTTC. This encodes CASSVSTGVETQYF.

The rearrangement links TRBV2 to TRBJ2-7; TRBD2 is a possible D gene (6 bases). Trimming took off 5 bases at V and 7 bases at J, with 21 bases between the two ends. There are 15 residues in the CDR3. Per the germline V gene, CDR1 is SNHLY and CDR2 is FYNNEI. The CDR3 DNA reads TGTGCCAGCAGTTACGGGACTCGAAGGTCCGAAGAGCAGTACTTC. This encodes CASSYGTRRSEEQYF.

This rearrangement joins TRBV29-1 to TRBJ2-7, with 11 bases that match TRBD1. J lost 7 bases, V lost 6 bases, and 8 bases had no gene match. Germline V CDR1 and CDR2: SQVTM, ANQGSEA. This CDR3 region has 13 residues. CDR3 sequence reads: CSVIRDRGWEQYF. The CDR3 DNA reads TGCAGCGTGATTCGGGACAGGGGGTGGGAGCAGTACTTC.

The chain has TRBV27 and TRBJ2-7; TRBD2 matches at 7 bases. J was trimmed by 2 bases and V by 8 bases; bases with no gene match: 3. The germline V gene has CDR1 MNHEY and CDR2 SMNVEV (reference sequence). The CDR3 totals 12 residues. CDR3 DNA sequence: TGTGCCAGCGGACTAGTTCCCTACGAGCAGTACTTC. Its protein product is CASGLVPYEQYF.

The chain employs TRBV7-8 and TRBJ2-2; 7 bases map to TRBD2. V was pared by 1 base and J by 5 bases, with 13 bases of the junction left unmatched. Germline V CDR1 and CDR2: SGHVS, FQNEAQ. The CDR3 contains 18 residues. In nucleotides, the CDR3 is TGTGCCAGCAGCTTAGGAGGTCCTTATAGCGGGTTTACCGGGGAGCTGTTTTTT. This gives the protein CASSLGGPYSGFTGELFF.

This clone was detected once. The chain recombines TRBV9 with TRBJ2-7, with TRBD1 matching over 8 bases. The CDR3 covers 15 residues. The germline V gene has CDR1 SGDLS and CDR2 YYNGEE. The V gene end was trimmed by 3 bases and the J gene end by 4 bases; junction bases not matched to a gene: 9. CDR3 DNA sequence: TGTGCCAGCAGCGAGACCCCGGACAGGGTTTACGAGCAGTACTTC. Its protein product is CASSETPDRVYEQYF.

This chain connects TRBV5-8 to TRBJ2-2; TRBD1 matches 8 bases. The trim removed 4 bases at V and 2 bases at J, leaving 7 bases unmatched. This CDR3 comprises 16 residues. Germline CDR1 is SGHTS and CDR2 is YDEGEE. CDR3 coding DNA: TGTGCCAGCAGCGGACGACAGGGGACCAACACCGGGGAGCTGTTTTTT. Translated: CASSGRQGTNTGELFF.